Shown below are 2 T cell receptor beta chains from a single sample sequenced in a study of blood T cell repertoires in COVID-19. Clones were read by immunoSEQ multiplex PCR, and TCRdb kept only the in-frame ones, dropping some. The sample has approximately 69,000 clones, approximately 80% seen once. Sequencing used peripheral blood. The receptors derive from a man aged 50-60 years with COVID-19, enrolled during active disease.

The rearrangement links TRBV3-1 (or the pseudogene TRBV3-2) to TRBJ1-1; TRBD1 is a possible D gene (6 bases). Germline loops: CDR1 LGHDT, CDR2 YNNKEL (reference sequence). The CDR3 length is 14 residues. V was clipped by 5 bases and J by 1 base, with 11 bases between them. The CDR3 DNA reads TGTGCCAGCAGCGCACAGGGTACGAACACTGAAGCTTTCTTT. It translates to CASSAQGTNTEAFF.

The chain has TRBV7-2 and TRBJ1-1; no clear D gene. Germline V gives CDR1 SGHTA, CDR2 FQGNSA. The CDR3 covers 15 residues. V shed 1 base and J shed 3 bases, with 12 bases lying between them. CDR3 protein: CASSLDPGDDTEAFF. CDR3 DNA: TGTGCCAGCAGCTTAGACCCCGGGGATGACACTGAAGCTTTCTTT.